Shown below are 2 T cell receptor beta chains from a single sample sequenced in a study of T-cell memory formation after mild COVID-19. TCRdb reprocessed the 5' RACE reads via MiXCR and lists one record per CDR3 protein. The table includes 210,000 or so distinct CDR3 sequences, under 12% detected once. The sample taken for sequencing was PBMCs or a T cell subset sorted from them (not recorded which). The receptors originated from a man aged 18 to 29 who had mild COVID-19 (a few samples of this study predate the infection). Cell type and time point are not known.

The V gene is TRBV4-2, the J gene TRBJ2-2; no clear D. Trimming took off 1 base at V and 1 base at J, with 7 bases between the two ends. The CDR3 is 15 residues long. Germline V gene data show CDR1 as LGHNA and CDR2 as YNFKEQ. The DNA of the CDR3 is TGTGCCAGCAGCCAAGCTGACGAGAACACCGGGGAGCTGTTTTTT. Amino acid sequence: CASSQADENTGELFF.

This clonotype has a handful of counts. A junction end diverges from the germline sequence, so it may reflect a read error. The J gene is TRBJ2-2, the V gene TRBV7-2, with D tentatively TRBD2 (6 bases). The CDR3 is 13 residues long. The germline CDR1 and CDR2 sequences are SGHTA and FQGNSA. This chain's CDR3 is CASSLHGSRGAVF. Here the CDR3 DNA reads TGTGCCAGCAGCCTTCACGGGAGCCGGGGAGCTGTTTTT.